The 19 T cell receptor beta chains in this list originate from one sample, sequenced in a study of CD8+ T cells in alopecia areata. Treatment indicated: oral pan-JAK inhibitor, 5-10 mg twice daily. Extraction and reverse transcription of RNA yielded cDNA as the sequencing template. The method was immunoSEQ multiplex PCR; TCRdb's version includes in-frame clones alone and lacks a portion of them. The data show around 170,000 clones, 40% to 65% seen once. The sample was CD8+ T cells sorted from blood, taken around week 54, from a patient treated with tofacitinib. The receptors originated from a human donor with alopecia areata.

The chain links TRBV30 to TRBJ1-1, with D possibly TRBD1 on 5 matching bases. The CDR3 runs 14 residues. V was trimmed by 3 bases and J by 2 bases, leaving 13 bases between them. Germline V gene sequence: CDR1 GTSNPN, CDR2 SVGIG (reference sequence). The CDR3: CAWSAPGSNTEAFF. CDR3 sequence (DNA): TGTGCCTGGAGCGCCCCAGGGAGTAACACTGAAGCTTTCTTT.

The chain couples TRBV2 to TRBJ1-2, with unresolved D. CDR1 is SNHLY, CDR2 FYNNEI, per germline. This CDR3 has 14 residues. V was pared by 4 bases and J by 1 base, with 10 bases between. DNA for the CDR3: TGTGCCAGCAGTGTGTGGCCTGTTAACTATGGCTACACCTTC. It specifies CASSVWPVNYGYTF. The variable domain in full, completed from reference TRBV2 and TRBJ1-2, reads EPEVTQTPSHQVTQMGQEVILRCVPISNHLYFYWYRQILGQKVEFLVSFYNNEISEKSEIFDDQFSVERPDGSNFTLKIRSTKLEDSAMYFCASSVWPVNYGYTFGSGTRLTVV.

This clone turned up a few times. The gene calls are TRBV18 and TRBJ2-1; D may be TRBD1 (6 bases). Germline lookup yields CDR1 KGHSH and CDR2 LQKENI. The CDR3 length is 15 residues. The V gene lost 2 bases and the J gene lost 1 base, with 9 bases spanning the gap. This CDR3 is CASSPSGESYNEQFF. For the CDR3, the DNA is TGTGCCAGCTCACCATCAGGGGAGTCCTACAATGAGCAGTTCTTC.

The chain couples TRBV7-6 to TRBJ2-3; D perhaps matches TRBD1 (6 bases). Trimming removed 1 base from V and 5 bases from J, with 16 bases in between. From germline, CDR1 is SGHVS and CDR2 FNYEAQ. CDR3 length equals 16 residues. As DNA, the CDR3 is TGTGCCAGCAGCTTAGGGTACAGGGCACCTGAAGATACGCAGTATTTT. Protein product: CASSLGYRAPEDTQYF.

This clone was picked up a small number of times. The rearrangement joins TRBV14 to TRBJ2-7; perhaps D is TRBD1 or TRBD2 (5 bases each). This CDR3 is 13 amino acids long. CDR1 and CDR2 from the germline V gene are SGHDN and FVKESK. Trimming removed 4 bases from V and 4 bases from J, with 11 bases in between. The CDR3, as DNA: TGTGCCAGCAGCCCCTGGGACGGGTACGAGCAGTACTTC. As protein: CASSPWDGYEQYF.

At least ten counts were recorded for this clone. This rearrangement joins TRBV4-1 to TRBJ1-4; tentative D call: TRBD1 (6 bases). CDR1 and CDR2 from the germline V gene are MGHRA and YSYEKL. Deletions cut 0 bases from V and 7 bases from J, with 15 bases between. The length of the CDR3 is 16 residues. CDR3 bases: TGCGCCAGCAGCCAAGAAGAAGGACAGAGGCGTGAAAAACTGTTTTTT. As protein: CASSQEEGQRREKLFF.

The chain links TRBV7-2 to TRBJ1-1, with TRBD1 matching over 9 bases. Germline V gene lookup returns CDR1 SGHTA and CDR2 FQGNSA. V shed 5 bases and J 7 bases; nucleotides not matched to a gene: 5. This CDR3 contains 13 residues. The CDR3 bases are TGTGCCAGCAGCGCACAGGGGGCGGTTGAAGCTTTCTTT. This codes for CASSAQGAVEAFF.

This clone was found a few times. This chain connects TRBV7-9 to TRBJ2-5; possible D gene TRBD1, 8 bases. The CDR3 is 13 residues long. From germline, CDR1 is SEHNR and CDR2 FQNEAQ (reference sequence). V lost 7 bases, J lost 3 bases, and 12 bases lay in between. This CDR3 reads CASNTGGEETQYF. As DNA, the CDR3 is TGTGCCAGCAACACAGGGGGGGAAGAGACCCAGTACTTC.

This sequence joins TRBV6-5 and TRBJ2-7; 7 positions agree with TRBD1. This CDR3 is 14 amino acids long. The trim removed 1 base at V and 2 bases at J, leaving 2 bases unmatched. Germline V gene sequence: CDR1 MNHEY, CDR2 SVGAGI. The chain's CDR3 is CASSYYRGAYEQYF. The CDR3 bases are TGTGCCAGCAGTTACTACAGGGGCGCCTACGAGCAGTACTTC.

CDR3 nucleotides: TGTGCCAGCAGCGTAGGAGGGGAGAGGTCCCTCCACTTT. This codes for CASSVGGERSLHF. The chain recombines TRBV9 with TRBJ1-6, with D perhaps matching TRBD1 (5 bases). The V end lost 0 bases, the J end lost 14 bases, and 12 bases lay between the germline ends. The CDR3 runs 13 residues. Germline lookup yields CDR1 SGDLS and CDR2 YYNGEE. Combining the CDR3 with reference TRBV9 and TRBJ1-6 gives the whole variable domain DSGVTQTPKHLITATGQRVTLRCSPRSGDLSVYWYQQSLDQGLQFLIQYYNGEERAKGNILERFSAQQFPDLHSELNLSSLELGDSALYFCASSVGGERSLHFGNGTRLTVT.

This clone has a handful of counts. The V gene is TRBV29-1, the J gene TRBJ2-7, with D perhaps TRBD1 (6 bases). The CDR3 totals 13 residues. CDR1 SQVTM and CDR2 ANQGSEA come from the germline V gene. V gave up 7 bases and J gave up 0 bases, with 13 bases separating them. The CDR3 reads CSAWDTDSYEQYF. The DNA for the CDR3 is TGCAGCGCCTGGGACACCGACTCCTACGAGCAGTACTTC.

The chain carries TRBV19 and TRBJ1-6, with 10 bases that match TRBD1. Trimming at V came to 10 bases and at J to 8 bases, leaving 5 bases not matched to a gene. This CDR3 is built from 13 residues. From germline, CDR1 is LNHDA and CDR2 SQIVND (reference sequence). The CDR3 protein is CATSGQGDSPLHF. CDR3 DNA: TGTGCCACATCAGGACAGGGGGATTCACCCCTCCACTTT.

This chain uses TRBV19 with TRBJ2-7, with D unclear. The germline V gene has CDR1 LNHDA and CDR2 SQIVND (reference sequence). Trimming removed 3 bases at V and 2 bases at J, with 11 bases between. The CDR3 loop spans 14 amino acids. Written as DNA, the CDR3 is TGTGCCAGTAGTATCCAAGGCAGAACCTACGAGCAGTACTTC. Translation gives CASSIQGRTYEQYF.

The rearrangement uses TRBV30 and TRBJ1-2; D is possibly TRBD1 (6 bases). The germline gives CDR1 GTSNPN, CDR2 SVGIG (reference sequence). The ends were cut back, 6 bases at V and 0 bases at J, with 17 bases in the middle. The CDR3 extends over 15 amino acids. The CDR3 spells CACNPRGQANYGYTF. The CDR3 DNA is TGTGCCTGTAACCCCAGGGGACAAGCTAACTATGGCTACACCTTC.

The count of this clone is one. This sequence joins TRBV11-3 and TRBJ2-1; 11 bases are shared with TRBD2. After removal of 5 bases from V and 6 bases from J, the junction contained 12 bases not matched to a gene. The CDR3 loop spans 17 amino acids. Germline V gene lookup returns CDR1 SGHNT and CDR2 YENEEA. DNA for the CDR3: TGTGCCAGCAGCCCTCCGGATAGCGGGGGGGCCCCCAATGAGCAGTTCTTC. Amino acid sequence: CASSPPDSGGAPNEQFF. The variable domain in full, completed from reference TRBV11-3 and TRBJ2-1, reads EAGVVQSPRYKIIEKKQPVAFWCNPISGHNTLYWYLQNLGQGPELLIRYENEEAVDDSQLPKDRFSAERLKGVDSTLKIQPAELGDSAVYLCASSPPDSGGAPNEQFFGPGTRLTVL.

The genes are TRBV27 and TRBJ1-5, with D uncertain. The CDR3 totals 13 residues. The V end lost 8 bases, the J end lost 1 base, and 9 bases lay between the germline ends. The germline gives CDR1 MNHEY, CDR2 SMNVEV (reference sequence). The CDR3 DNA is TGTGCCAGCGGTCCATGGAGCAATCAGCCCCAGCATTTT. It codes for CASGPWSNQPQHF.

This clone was counted only a few times. The CDR3 loop reads CASSRTEPNSPLHF. The CDR3 DNA follows: TGTGCCAGCAGCCGGACGGAGCCTAATTCACCCCTCCACTTT. This chain links TRBV13 with TRBJ1-6; no definite D call. The V and J ends lost 5 bases and 6 bases respectively, with 11 bases between them. The CDR3 totals 14 residues. Per the germline V gene, CDR1 is PRHDT and CDR2 is FYEKMQ (reference sequence).

V and J are TRBV5-6 and TRBJ2-5; no reliable D call. V lost 4 bases to trimming and J lost 3 bases, with 19 bases between them. Germline V gene sequence: CDR1 SGHDT, CDR2 YYEEEE. There are 16 residues in the CDR3. CDR3 bases: TGTGCCAGCAGCCTCCTACTCGCGGAGCATGAAGAGACCCAGTACTTC. Amino acid sequence: CASSLLLAEHEETQYF.

The V call is TRBV7-9, the J call TRBJ1-1, with D unclear. Germline assignment: CDR1 SEHNR and CDR2 FQNEAQ (reference sequence). V dropped 5 bases and J dropped 3 bases, with 7 bases sitting between them. The length of the CDR3 is 12 residues. Written as DNA, the CDR3 is TGTGCCAGCAGCCGTTGGGACACTGAAGCTTTCTTT. It encodes CASSRWDTEAFF.